The 20 T cell receptor beta chains in this list originate from one sample, sequenced in a study of OX40 agonist ivuxolimab in advanced cancers. Sequencing used immunoSEQ multiplex PCR; TCRdb keeps in-frame clones, though not all of them. The data show around 60,000 clones, with around 91% seen just once and 18% held by the top ten. Source: CD4+ or CD8+ T cells sorted from blood, taken in a trial of the OX40 agonist ivuxolimab. Receptors originate from an adult with an advanced solid tumor such as melanoma, head and neck, liver or kidney cancer.

This clone was observed a single time. The CDR3 loop is CASSPPGDTQYF. CDR3 sequence (DNA): TGTGCCAGCTCACCACCGGGAGATACGCAGTATTTT. V usage is TRBV18 and J usage is TRBJ2-3, with D unclear. Germline values: CDR1 KGHSH, CDR2 LQKENI. The CDR3 has 12 residues. V lost 0 bases to trimming and J lost 5 bases, with 3 bases between them.

This clone was picked up one time. This chain links TRBV4-3 with TRBJ2-2; D might be TRBD1 or TRBD2, each matching 5 bases. Per germline, CDR1 LGHNA and CDR2 YSLEER. The CDR3 loop spans 16 amino acids. Trimming took off 0 bases at V and 5 bases at J, with 13 bases between the two ends. Here the CDR3 reads CASSQEIDEGTGELFF. DNA for the CDR3: TGCGCCAGCAGCCAAGAGATAGACGAGGGGACCGGGGAGCTGTTTTTT.

V gene TRBV6-1 combines with J gene TRBJ1-2; TRBD1 matches 9 bases. CDR3 length equals 17 residues. V dropped 0 bases and J dropped 2; count of bases not matched to a gene: 7. Per germline, CDR1 MNHNS and CDR2 SASEGT. For the CDR3, the DNA is TGTGCCAGCAGTGAAGCCTTGGGACAGGGAGCGAACTATGGCTACACCTTC. It encodes CASSEALGQGANYGYTF.

In regard to this clone: A read error may account for a junction end that differs from germline. The rearrangement links TRBV7-9 to TRBJ2-5; the D gene is possibly TRBD1 (5 bases). Germline CDR1 SEHNR, CDR2 FQNEAQ (reference sequence). CDR3 size: 15 residues. Here the CDR3 reads CASSYATDWQGTQYF. CDR3 DNA sequence: TGTGCCAGCAGCTATGCGACAGACTGGCAAGGGACCCAGTACTTC.

This chain uses TRBV7-9 with TRBJ2-3; D not certain. Trimming shortened V by 0 bases and J by 7 bases, and 5 bases separated the two germline ends. The CDR3 spans 12 residues. Germline V lookup: CDR1 SEHNR, CDR2 FQNEAQ (reference sequence). As DNA, the CDR3 is TGTGCCAGCAGCTTAGCGTGGAATACGCAGTATTTT. Amino acid sequence: CASSLAWNTQYF.

Concerning this clone: This sample includes further DNA sequences coding for the same CDR3. The chain combines TRBV5-1 with TRBJ2-7, with D unresolved. In germline, CDR1 is SGHRS, CDR2 YFSETQ. CDR3 size: 13 residues. Trimming cost V 0 bases and J 1 base, with 5 bases left between them. CDR3 nucleotides: TGCGCCAGCAGCTTGGACAGATCCTACGAGCAGTACTTC. The encoded protein is CASSLDRSYEQYF. The complete variable domain, with remaining parts taken from reference TRBV5-1 and TRBJ2-7, reads KAGVTQTPRYLIKTRGQQVTLSCSPISGHRSVSWYQQTPGQGLQFLFEYFSETQRNKGNFPGRFSGRQFSNSRSEMNVSTLELGDSALYLCASSLDRSYEQYFGPGTRLTVT.

V gene TRBV21-1 combines with J gene TRBJ2-7; TRBD1, the table's D call, was not compared with the DNA. TRBV21-1 is a pseudogene locus. The CDR3 is made up of 17 amino acids. The CDR3 protein is CASSKPGTSDPLYEQYF. Here the CDR3 DNA reads TGTGCCAGCAGCAAACCCGGGACATCCGATCCCCTCTACGAGCAGTACTTC.

This chain links TRBV18 with TRBJ2-1, with 7 bases aligning to TRBD2. V was pared by 5 bases and J by 0 bases, with 1 base of the junction left unmatched. The CDR3 totals 14 residues. In germline, CDR1 is KGHSH, CDR2 LQKENI. In nucleotides, the CDR3 is TGTGCCAGCTCAGGGGGGGACTCCTACAATGAGCAGTTCTTC. Translation gives CASSGGDSYNEQFF. The full variable domain, in which reference TRBV18 and TRBJ2-1 provide the parts outside the CDR3, is NAGVMQNPRHLVRRRGQEARLRCSPMKGHSHVYWYRQLPEEGLKFMVYLQKENIIDESGMPKERFSAEFPKEGPSILRIQQVVRGDSAAYFCASSGGDSYNEQFFGPGTRLTVL.

This chain joins TRBV28 and TRBJ2-5; D is ambiguous. The CDR3 runs 14 residues. Germline CDR1 and CDR2: MDHEN and SYDVKM. Deletions cut 4 bases from V and 5 bases from J, with 14 bases between. The CDR3 spells CASSYPGSVETQYF. The CDR3 DNA reads as TGTGCCAGCAGTTATCCAGGCTCGGTTGAGACCCAGTACTTC.

The chain combines TRBV27 with TRBJ1-2; a weak D match, TRBD1 (5 bases). The germline V and J ends were trimmed by 8 bases and 4 bases, with 17 bases remaining between them. Germline V gene data show CDR1 as MNHEY and CDR2 as SMNVEV (reference sequence). CDR3 length: 14 residues. The CDR3 reads CASRMRGETYGYTF. DNA of the CDR3: TGTGCCAGCCGAATGCGAGGGGAGACCTATGGCTACACCTTC.

The chain uses TRBV7-9 and TRBJ2-7; D is perhaps TRBD1 (5 bases). V lost 4 bases, J lost 6 bases, and 16 bases lay in between. Germline lookup yields CDR1 SEHNR and CDR2 FQNEAQ (reference sequence). The CDR3 extends over 14 amino acids. CDR3 amino acids: CASSSTGRWGEQYF. The CDR3 DNA reads as TGTGCCAGCAGCTCCACAGGCCGTTGGGGCGAGCAGTACTTC. The full variable domain, rest sourced from reference TRBV7-9 and TRBJ2-7, is DTGVSQNPRHKITKRGQNVTFRCDPISEHNRLYWYRQTLGQGPEFLTYFQNEAQLEKSRLLSDRFSAERPKGSFSTLEIQRTEQGDSAMYLCASSSTGRWGEQYFGPGTRLTVT.

The V call is TRBV28, the J call TRBJ2-1; TRBD2 matches 7 bases. The CDR3 covers 16 residues. Trimming at V came to 2 bases and at J to 8 bases, leaving 12 bases not matched to a gene. Germline CDR1 reads MDHEN; CDR2 reads SYDVKM. The DNA of the CDR3 is TGTGCCAGCAGTTTAGGGTTAGCGGGTACTCTTGATGAGCAGTTCTTC. Protein product: CASSLGLAGTLDEQFF.

V usage is TRBV5-1 and J usage is TRBJ1-4; 10 positions match TRBD1. The CDR3 contains 14 residues. Germline V CDR1 and CDR2: SGHRS, YFSETQ. Trimming at V came to 3 bases and at J to 14 bases, leaving 10 bases not matched to a gene. CDR3 coding DNA: TGCGCCAGCAGCTCGGAGGGACAGGGGTATGGGCTGTTTTTT. Translating it yields CASSSEGQGYGLFF. Full variable domain (remainder filled in from reference TRBV5-1 and TRBJ1-4): KAGVTQTPRYLIKTRGQQVTLSCSPISGHRSVSWYQQTPGQGLQFLFEYFSETQRNKGNFPGRFSGRQFSNSRSEMNVSTLELGDSALYLCASSSEGQGYGLFFGSGTQLSVL.

The chain employs TRBV4-3 and TRBJ2-1; D not resolved. V was trimmed by 3 bases and J by 7 bases, leaving 4 bases between them. In germline, CDR1 is LGHNA, CDR2 YSLEER. The CDR3 covers 11 residues. The CDR3 DNA sequence: TGCGCCAGCAGCCACTGGAATGAGCAGTTCTTC. Translated: CASSHWNEQFF.

This chain connects TRBV28 to TRBJ2-5, with D uncertain. This CDR3 comprises 12 residues. Trimming pared 6 bases from V and 5 bases from J, leaving 10 bases between. The germline V gene has CDR1 MDHEN and CDR2 SYDVKM. CDR3 DNA sequence: TGTGCCAGCAGCCAGACTGTTGAGACCCAGTACTTC. This encodes CASSQTVETQYF.

The rearrangement joins TRBV11-2 to TRBJ1-4, with D hard to call. V lost 6 bases and J 2 bases, leaving 4 bases between the germline ends. CDR1 is SGHAT, CDR2 FQNNGV, per germline. The CDR3 consists of 12 residues. CDR3 DNA: TGTGCCAGCAGGGGGACTAATGAAAAACTGTTTTTT. It specifies CASRGTNEKLFF.

The rearrangement joins TRBV7-3 to TRBJ2-7; 9 nucleotides align to TRBD1. Germline-derived CDR1 and CDR2 are SGHTA and FQGTGA. V trimming: 5 bases; J trimming: 4 bases; junction bases outside the gene matches: 6. The CDR3 has 14 residues. The CDR3 protein is CASSEDRGQYEQYF. DNA for the CDR3: TGTGCCAGCAGCGAGGACAGGGGACAGTACGAGCAGTACTTC. Variable domain in full (rest from reference TRBV7-3 and TRBJ2-7): GAGVSQTPSNKVTEKGKYVELRCDPISGHTALYWYRQSLGQGPEFLIYFQGTGAADDSGLPNDRFFAVRPEGSVSTLKIQRTERGDSAVYLCASSEDRGQYEQYFGPGTRLTVT.

V usage is TRBV5-6 and J usage is TRBJ2-3; D is perhaps TRBD1 (5 bases). This CDR3 comprises 15 residues. The V end lost 2 bases, the J end lost 1 base, and 11 bases lay between the germline ends. Germline V gene lookup returns CDR1 SGHDT and CDR2 YYEEEE. The CDR3 spells CASSFYGQGTDTQYF. The CDR3 coding sequence is TGTGCCAGCAGCTTCTATGGACAAGGCACAGATACGCAGTATTTT.

The rearrangement links TRBV7-9 to TRBJ2-1; no definite D call. The CDR3 runs 12 residues. Per the germline V gene, CDR1 is SEHNR and CDR2 is FQNEAQ (reference sequence). V dropped 2 bases and J dropped 6 bases, with 5 bases sitting between them. CDR3 coding DNA: TGTGCCAGCAGCTTAATGGGCAATGAGCAGTTCTTC. It yields the protein CASSLMGNEQFF.

CDR3 in DNA: TGTGCCACCGTGGACAGGGGAAATCAGCCCCAGCATTTT. Translated: CATVDRGNQPQHF. V gene TRBV19 combines with J gene TRBJ1-5; TRBD1 aligns across 9 bases. The germline V gene has CDR1 LNHDA and CDR2 SQIVND (reference sequence). V lost 10 bases to trimming and J lost 4 bases; unmatched junction nucleotides: 5. The CDR3 length is 13 residues. The entire variable domain, with the rest obtained from reference TRBV19 and TRBJ1-5, is as follows: DGGITQSPKYLFRKEGQNVTLSCEQNLNHDAMYWYRQDPGQGLRLIYYSQIVNDFQKGDIAEGYSVSREKKESFPLTVTSAQKNPTAFYLCATVDRGNQPQHFGDGTRLSIL.